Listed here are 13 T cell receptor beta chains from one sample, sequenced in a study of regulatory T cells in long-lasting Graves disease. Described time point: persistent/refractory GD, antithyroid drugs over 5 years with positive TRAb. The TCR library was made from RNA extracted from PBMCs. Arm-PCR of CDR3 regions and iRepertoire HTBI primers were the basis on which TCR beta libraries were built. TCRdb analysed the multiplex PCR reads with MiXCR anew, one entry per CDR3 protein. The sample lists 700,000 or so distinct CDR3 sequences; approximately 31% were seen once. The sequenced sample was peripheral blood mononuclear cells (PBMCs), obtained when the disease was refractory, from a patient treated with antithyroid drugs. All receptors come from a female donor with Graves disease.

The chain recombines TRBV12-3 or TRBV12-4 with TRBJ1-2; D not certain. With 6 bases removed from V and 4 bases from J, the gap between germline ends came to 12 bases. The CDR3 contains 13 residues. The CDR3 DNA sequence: TGTGCCAGCAGCCCCATGAAGGGCTATGGCTACACCTTC. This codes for CASSPMKGYGYTF.

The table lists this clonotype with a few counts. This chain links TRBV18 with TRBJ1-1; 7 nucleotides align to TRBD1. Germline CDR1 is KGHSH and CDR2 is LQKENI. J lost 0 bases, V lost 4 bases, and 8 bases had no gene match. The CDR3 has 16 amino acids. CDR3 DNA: TGTGCCAGCTCACATCAGCGGACAGGAGTGAACACTGAAGCTTTCTTT. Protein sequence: CASSHQRTGVNTEAFF.

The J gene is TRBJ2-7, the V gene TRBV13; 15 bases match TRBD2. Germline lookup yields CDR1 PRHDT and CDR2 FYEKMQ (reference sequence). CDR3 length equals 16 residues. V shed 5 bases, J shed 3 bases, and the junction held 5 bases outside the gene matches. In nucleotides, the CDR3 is TGTGCCAGCAGCACCAGGACTAGCGGGAGGGTCTACGAGCAGTACTTC. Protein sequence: CASSTRTSGRVYEQYF.

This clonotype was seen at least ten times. The CDR3 nucleotides read TGTGCCACCAGTGGTTATGACTATGGCTACACCTTC. It yields the protein CATSGYDYGYTF. V and J are TRBV24-1 and TRBJ1-2; unclear D gene. Germline V lookup: CDR1 KGHDR, CDR2 SFDVKD. V shed 5 bases and J shed 3 bases, with 6 bases lying between them. This CDR3 spans 12 amino acids.

CDR3 sequence (DNA): TGTGCCAGCAGCCAAGTCTCCGGGACGGTCAATCAGCCCCAGCATTTT. Its translation: CASSQVSGTVNQPQHF. The gene calls are TRBV3-1 and TRBJ1-5, with D possibly TRBD1 on 5 matching bases. Trimming took 1 base from V and 3 from J, leaving 13 bases between them. CDR3 size: 16 residues. In germline, CDR1 is LGHDT, CDR2 YNNKEL (reference sequence).

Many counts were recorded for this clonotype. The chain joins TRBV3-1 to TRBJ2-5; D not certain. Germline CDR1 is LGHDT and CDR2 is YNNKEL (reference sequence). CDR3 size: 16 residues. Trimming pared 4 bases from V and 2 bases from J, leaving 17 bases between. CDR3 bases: TGTGCCAGCAGCCTTTTGGGCGGCAGTATGCAAGAGACCCAGTACTTC. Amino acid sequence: CASSLLGGSMQETQYF.

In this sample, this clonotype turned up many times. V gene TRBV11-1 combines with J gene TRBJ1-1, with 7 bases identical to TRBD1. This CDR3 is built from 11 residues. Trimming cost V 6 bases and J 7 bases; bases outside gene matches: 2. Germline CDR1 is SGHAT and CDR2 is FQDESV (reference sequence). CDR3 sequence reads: CASSTGDEAFF. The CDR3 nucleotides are TGTGCCAGCAGTACAGGGGATGAAGCTTTCTTT.

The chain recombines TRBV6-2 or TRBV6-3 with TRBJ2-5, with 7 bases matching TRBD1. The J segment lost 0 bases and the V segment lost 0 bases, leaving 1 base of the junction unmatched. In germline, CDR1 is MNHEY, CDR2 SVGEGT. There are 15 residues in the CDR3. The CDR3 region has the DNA TGTGCCAGCAGTTACTCACAGGGGTACCAAGAGACCCAGTACTTC. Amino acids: CASSYSQGYQETQYF.

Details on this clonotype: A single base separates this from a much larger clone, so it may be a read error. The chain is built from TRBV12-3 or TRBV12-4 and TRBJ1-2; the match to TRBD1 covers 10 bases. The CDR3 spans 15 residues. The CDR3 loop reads CASSYLDRGSYGHTF. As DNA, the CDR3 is TGTGCCAGCAGTTACCTGGACAGGGGGAGCTATGGCCACACCTTC.

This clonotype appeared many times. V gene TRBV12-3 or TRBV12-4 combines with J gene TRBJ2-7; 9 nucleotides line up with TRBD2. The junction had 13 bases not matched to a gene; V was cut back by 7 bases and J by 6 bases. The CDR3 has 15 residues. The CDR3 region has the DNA TGTGCCAGCAAAGGAGGCCTAGCGGGATTCGGCGAGCAGTACTTC. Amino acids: CASKGGLAGFGEQYF.

CDR3 bases: TGTGCCAGCAGCTCCCTCTCCGACCCTGGAAACACCATATATTTT. Its translation: CASSSLSDPGNTIYF. V is TRBV13 and J is TRBJ1-3; D remains ambiguous. The CDR3 extends over 15 amino acids. Per germline, CDR1 PRHDT and CDR2 FYEKMQ (reference sequence). V was cut by 4 bases and J by 2 bases, with 12 bases left in between.

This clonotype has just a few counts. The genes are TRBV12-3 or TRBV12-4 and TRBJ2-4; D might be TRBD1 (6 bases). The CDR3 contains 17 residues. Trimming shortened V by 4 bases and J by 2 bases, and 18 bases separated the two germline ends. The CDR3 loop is CASSSLVGGAPKNIQYF. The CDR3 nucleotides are TGTGCCAGCAGTTCTCTAGTTGGGGGCGCTCCCAAAAACATTCAGTACTTC.

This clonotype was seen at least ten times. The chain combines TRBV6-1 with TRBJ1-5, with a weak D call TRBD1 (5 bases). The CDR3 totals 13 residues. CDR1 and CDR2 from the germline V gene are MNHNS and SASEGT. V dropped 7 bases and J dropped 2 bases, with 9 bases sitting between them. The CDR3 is CASTRDGNQPQHF. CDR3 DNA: TGTGCCAGCACCCGGGACGGCAATCAGCCCCAGCATTTT.